The 9 T cell receptor beta chains in this list originate from one sample, sequenced in a study of graft-versus-host responses after intestinal transplantation. For these receptors, no antigen is known. TCRdb's table, derived via immunoSEQ multiplex PCR, lists solely in-frame clones and lacks some. Here the sample spans about 110,000 clones, about 92% being singletons. Sample: unstimulated CD4+ T cells sorted from spleen or lymph node cells, taken before transplant. The receptor source for this set is a human donor who was the organ donor for an intestinal transplant.

This chain joins TRBV19 and TRBJ2-1; 11 bases match TRBD1. Germline CDR1 is LNHDA and CDR2 is SQIVND (reference sequence). CDR3 length equals 15 residues. After removal of 5 bases from V and 11 bases from J, the junction contained 11 bases not matched to a gene. The CDR3 DNA reads as TGTGCCAGTAGTTTCATGGACAGGGGGCGCATCAAGCAGTTCTTC. Residues: CASSFMDRGRIKQFF. Together with reference TRBV19 and TRBJ2-1, the CDR3 gives the full variable domain: DGGITQSPKYLFRKEGQNVTLSCEQNLNHDAMYWYRQDPGQGLRLIYYSQIVNDFQKGDIAEGYSVSREKKESFPLTVTSAQKNPTAFYLCASSFMDRGRIKQFFGPGTRLTVL.

This clone has only one observation. The gene calls are TRBV2 and TRBJ1-1, with D possibly TRBD1 on 6 matching bases. V was trimmed by 4 bases and J by 6 bases, leaving 15 bases between them. CDR1 is SNHLY and CDR2 is FYNNEI in the germline V gene. This CDR3 has 14 amino acids. CDR3 sequence reads: CASSGSTGGAEAFF. The CDR3 DNA reads TGTGCCAGCAGTGGATCTACGGGGGGCGCTGAAGCTTTCTTT.

V is TRBV27 and J is TRBJ2-3, with 7 bases matching TRBD1. Germline V gene lookup returns CDR1 MNHEY and CDR2 SMNVEV (reference sequence). V gave up 3 bases and J gave up 7 bases; unmatched junction bases: 10. The CDR3 length is 15 residues. In DNA, the CDR3 is TGTGCCAGCAGTTTTTACCAGGGGGAAGTGAATACGCAGTATTTT. Protein: CASSFYQGEVNTQYF.

The chain has TRBV7-9 and TRBJ1-4; no firm D call. Trimming left V 1 base short and J 4 bases short, with 4 bases between. The germline V gene has CDR1 SEHNR and CDR2 FQNEAQ (reference sequence). This CDR3 has 13 amino acids. Here the CDR3 DNA reads TGTGCCAGCAGCTTAGTGGGTAATGAAAAACTGTTTTTT. It is translated as CASSLVGNEKLFF.

J is TRBJ2-5 and V is TRBV12-5; D is ambiguous. Germline CDR1 reads LGHNT; CDR2 reads FRNRAP. The CDR3 consists of 15 residues. V lost 2 bases and J 2 bases, leaving 12 bases between the germline ends. The DNA of the CDR3 is TGTGCTAGTGGTTTGAACCCAGGAAATCAAGAGACCCAGTACTTC. It specifies CASGLNPGNQETQYF.

The chain recombines TRBV30 with TRBJ2-7; 7 nucleotides match TRBD1. The V and J ends lost 5 bases and 3 bases, in that order; junction bases with no gene match: 7. Germline lookup yields CDR1 GTSNPN and CDR2 SVGIG (reference sequence). The CDR3 has 13 amino acids. The DNA for the CDR3 is TGTGCCTGGCAAACAGGGGTCTACTACGAGCAGTACTTC. The encoded protein is CAWQTGVYYEQYF.

The chain is built from TRBV5-4 and TRBJ2-2; tentatively, D is TRBD2 (6 bases). Trimming removed 4 bases from V and 1 base from J, with 14 bases in between. Per germline, CDR1 SGHNT and CDR2 YYREEE (reference sequence). CDR3 length equals 16 residues. The CDR3 DNA reads TGTGCCAGCAGCGGGACCGGGACTCTGAACACCGGGGAGCTGTTTTTT. Translation: CASSGTGTLNTGELFF.

The chain employs TRBV25-1 and TRBJ2-5, with TRBD1 identical over 8 bases. The CDR3 is 15 amino acids. With 3 bases clipped from V and 2 bases from J, the junction kept 5 bases outside the gene matches. Germline V gene data show CDR1 as MGHDK and CDR2 as SYGVNS. The CDR3 DNA reads TGTGCCAGCAGTGAGGGACAGGCCCCTCAAGAGACCCAGTACTTC. Its translation: CASSEGQAPQETQYF. The full variable domain, its missing parts supplied by reference TRBV25-1 and TRBJ2-5, is EADIYQTPRYLVIGTGKKITLECSQTMGHDKMYWYQQDPGMELHLIHYSYGVNSTEKGDLSSESTVSRIRTEHFPLTLESARPSHTSQYLCASSEGQAPQETQYFGPGTRLLVL.

This sequence joins TRBV10-3 and TRBJ2-7, with 11 bases that match TRBD2. Looked up from germline, CDR1 is ENHRY and CDR2 is SYGVKD. After removal of 4 bases from V and 4 bases from J, the junction contained 0 bases not matched to a gene. This CDR3 is 13 amino acids long. The chain's CDR3 is CAISGLAGYEQYF. CDR3 nucleotide sequence: TGTGCCATCAGTGGACTAGCGGGATACGAGCAGTACTTC.